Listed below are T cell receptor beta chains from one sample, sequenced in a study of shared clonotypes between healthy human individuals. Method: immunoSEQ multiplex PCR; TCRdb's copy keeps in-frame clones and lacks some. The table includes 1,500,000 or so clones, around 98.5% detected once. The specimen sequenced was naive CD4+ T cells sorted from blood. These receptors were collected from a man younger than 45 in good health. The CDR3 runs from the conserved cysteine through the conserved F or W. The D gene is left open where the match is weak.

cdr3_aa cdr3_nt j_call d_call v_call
CASSSGPASGNTIYF TGTGCCAGCAGCTCAGGGCCCGCCTCTGGAAACACCATATATTTT TRBJ1-3 . TRBV5-8
CASSQVGGRAFF TGTGCCAGCAGCCAGGTGGGGGGCCGAGCTTTCTTT TRBJ1-1 . TRBV5-8
CASSPAGGGYEQYF TGTGCCAGCAGCCCCGCGGGAGGGGGCTACGAGCAGTACTTC TRBJ2-7 TRBD2 TRBV5-4
CAISESSPTQAYNEQFF TGTGCCATCAGTGAGTCTTCCCCCACCCAGGCCTACAATGAGCAGTTCTTC TRBJ2-1 . TRBV10-3
CAWSTTGGSYQPQHF TGTGCCTGGTCCACGACAGGGGGATCGTATCAGCCCCAGCATTTT TRBJ1-5 TRBD1 TRBV30
CASSLGLSGTDTQYF TGCGCCAGCAGCTTGGGGTTATCGGGCACAGATACGCAGTATTTT TRBJ2-3 . TRBV5-1
CAFSGQDNQPQHF TGTGCCTTTTCGGGACAGGATAATCAGCCCCAGCATTTT TRBJ1-5 TRBD1 TRBV30
CASSATGSGNTIYF TGCGCCAGCAGCGCGACAGGGTCTGGAAACACCATATATTTT TRBJ1-3 TRBD1 TRBV10-1
CSAGQGVEQFF TGCAGTGCCGGTCAGGGGGTCGAGCAGTTCTTC TRBJ2-1 TRBD1 TRBV20-1
CASSLEGRSDTDTQYF TGCGCCAGCAGCTTGGAGGGACGATCCGACACAGATACGCAGTATTTT TRBJ2-3 . TRBV5-1
CASSMGIGVGGGTDTQYF TGTGCCAGCAGTATGGGAATTGGTGTGGGGGGAGGCACAGATACGCAGTATTTT TRBJ2-3 . TRBV27
CASSDPRAPGAQYF TGTGCCAGCAGTGACCCTAGGGCCCCTGGGGCCCAGTACTTC TRBJ2-5 . TRBV6-6
CASSRFGEDTQYF TGTGCCAGCAGTAGATTCGGGGAAGATACGCAGTATTTT TRBJ2-3 . TRBV25-1
CASSTIGTGGNEQFF TGCGCCAGCAGCACCATCGGGACAGGGGGTAATGAGCAGTTCTTC TRBJ2-1 TRBD1 TRBV5-1
CASSPPSGDSETQYF TGTGCCAGCTCACCCCCCTCCGGGGACTCAGAGACCCAGTACTTC TRBJ2-5 . TRBV18
CASSLEGSRNTIYF TGTGCCAGCAGCTTGGAGGGGAGCCGAAACACCATATATTTT TRBJ1-3 . TRBV5-8
CASSFPQATEAFF TGTGCCAGCAGCTTTCCACAGGCCACTGAAGCTTTCTTT TRBJ1-1 . TRBV5-4
CASSQERRANEQFF TGCGCCAGCAGCCAAGAAAGGCGGGCGAATGAGCAGTTCTTC TRBJ2-1 . TRBV4-1